One sample yielded the 2 T cell receptor beta chains listed below, sequenced in a study of T cells in Graves' hyperthyroidism and ophthalmopathy. Researchers amplified the TCR beta CDR3 regions from RNA transcripts. With the HTBI primer set, the TCR CDR3 went through a first round of RT-PCR. Each CDR3 protein gets one entry after TCRdb re-called the multiplex PCR reads with MiXCR. The sample has over 650,000 distinct CDR3 sequences; about 16% are singletons. Sequencing was performed on blood. These receptors were obtained from a man in his late teens or twenties with Graves' hyperthyroidism.

CDR3 bases: TGTGCCAGCATACCCCATACGGGTTTCTCCGGGGCCAACGTCCTGACTTTC. Protein: CASIPHTGFSGANVLTF. This chain joins TRBV6-2 or TRBV6-3 and TRBJ2-6; D gene unclear. The CDR3 is made up of 17 amino acids. Germline CDR1 and CDR2: MNHEY and SVGEGT. Trimming left V 7 bases short and J 4 bases short, with 20 bases between.

This chain connects TRBV7-9 to TRBJ2-1; 8 nucleotides agree with TRBD2. This CDR3 is 15 amino acids long. The germline V gene encodes CDR1 SEHNR and CDR2 FQNEAQ (reference sequence). V gave up 5 bases and J gave up 10 bases; unmatched junction bases: 13. CDR3 region: CASSPRGSGGREQFF. The DNA for the CDR3 is TGTGCCAGCAGCCCTCGGGGGTCGGGAGGGCGAGAGCAGTTCTTC.